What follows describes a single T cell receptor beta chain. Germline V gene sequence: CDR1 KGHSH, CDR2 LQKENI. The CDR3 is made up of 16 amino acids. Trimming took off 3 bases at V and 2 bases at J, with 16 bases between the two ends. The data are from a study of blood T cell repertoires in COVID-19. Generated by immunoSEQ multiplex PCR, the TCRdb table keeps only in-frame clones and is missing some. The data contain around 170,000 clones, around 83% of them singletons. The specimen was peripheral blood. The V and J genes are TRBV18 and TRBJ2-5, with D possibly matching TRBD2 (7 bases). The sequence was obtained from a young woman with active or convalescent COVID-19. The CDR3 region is CASSPVAGALQETQYF. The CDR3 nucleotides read TGTGCCAGCTCACCCGTGGCGGGGGCGCTACAAGAGACCCAGTACTTC.